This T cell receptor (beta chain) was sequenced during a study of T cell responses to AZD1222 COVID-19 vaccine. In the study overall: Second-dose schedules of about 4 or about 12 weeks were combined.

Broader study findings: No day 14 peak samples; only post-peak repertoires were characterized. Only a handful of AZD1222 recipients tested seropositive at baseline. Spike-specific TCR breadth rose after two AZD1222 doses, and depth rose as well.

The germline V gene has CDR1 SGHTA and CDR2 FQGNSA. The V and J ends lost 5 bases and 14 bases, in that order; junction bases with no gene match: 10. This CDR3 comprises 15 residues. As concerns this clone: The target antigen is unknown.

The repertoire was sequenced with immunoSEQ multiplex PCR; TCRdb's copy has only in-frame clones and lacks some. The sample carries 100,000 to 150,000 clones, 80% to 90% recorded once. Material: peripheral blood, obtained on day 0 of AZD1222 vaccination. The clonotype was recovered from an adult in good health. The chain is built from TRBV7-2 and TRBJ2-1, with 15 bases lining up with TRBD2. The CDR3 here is CASSRGLAGGLWKFF. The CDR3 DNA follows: TGTGCCAGCAGCCGGGGACTAGCGGGAGGATTGTGGAAGTTCTTC.